The present T cell receptor beta chain was sequenced within a study of memory B cells and T cells in multiple sclerosis. CFSE-dim autoproliferating and CFSE-high non-proliferating T cells from unstimulated culture were sequenced separately. 5x10^7 CFSE-labeled PBMCs were cultured around 7 days unstimulated, then replicate wells were pooled. Measured with immunoSEQ multiplex PCR; TCRdb has only the in-frame clones, and not every one. The data hold 25,000 to 35,000 clones, with more than 75% observed a single time. V was clipped by 4 bases and J by 3 bases, with 13 bases between them. The CDR3 consists of 14 residues. Looked up from germline, CDR1 is SGHKS and CDR2 is YYEKEE (reference sequence). To note about this clone: The antigen remains undetermined.

The gene calls are TRBV5-5 and TRBJ1-1; perhaps TRBD1 as D (5 bases). The sequence derives from a human donor with multiple sclerosis. What was sequenced was PBMCs from blood kept in culture. This chain's CDR3 is CASSLGFRDTEAFF. The CDR3 nucleotides are TGTGCCAGCAGCCTGGGTTTCAGGGACACTGAAGCTTTCTTT.